This T cell receptor (beta chain) appears in the sequencing data of a study of cytomegalovirus exposure and HLA in healthy donors. On this clone itself: Its cognate antigen is unknown.

Study-level points and caveats: Immune exposure information comprised only CMV serostatus. Likely technical artifact: a cluster of highly shared sequence variants.

The PCR was carried out with 60 Vbeta primers and 13 Jbeta primers. Profiled with immunoSEQ multiplex PCR; TCRdb holds only in-frame clones, not every one. This sample has about 93,000 clones; around 84% occur once, and the top ten carry under 4%. What was sequenced was PBMCs. The TCR originated in a woman in her 40s in good health and CMV-seronegative.

The DNA of the CDR3 is TGTGCCAGCAGCACAGGAGGCAATCAGCCCCAGCATTTT. It is translated as CASSTGGNQPQHF. The chain is built from TRBV7-9 and TRBJ1-5; D is possibly TRBD1 (5 bases). Germline CDR1 SEHNR, CDR2 FQNEAQ (reference sequence). This CDR3 is built from 13 residues. Trimming took off 5 bases at V and 2 bases at J, with 7 bases between the two ends.